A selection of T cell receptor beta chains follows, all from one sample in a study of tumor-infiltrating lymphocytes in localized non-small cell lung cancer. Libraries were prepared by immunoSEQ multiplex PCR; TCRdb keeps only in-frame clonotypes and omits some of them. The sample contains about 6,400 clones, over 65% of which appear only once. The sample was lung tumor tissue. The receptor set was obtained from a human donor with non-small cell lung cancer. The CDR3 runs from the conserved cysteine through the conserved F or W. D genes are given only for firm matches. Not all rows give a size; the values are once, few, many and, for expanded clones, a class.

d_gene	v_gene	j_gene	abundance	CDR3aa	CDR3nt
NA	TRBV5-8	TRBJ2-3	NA	CASSRGRPTDTQYF	TGTGCCAGCAGCAGGGGACGGCCCACAGATACGCAGTATTTT
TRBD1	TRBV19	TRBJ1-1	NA	CASSSAYRGPNTEAFF	TGTGCCAGTTCAAGTGCCTACAGGGGCCCCAACACTGAAGCTTTCTTT
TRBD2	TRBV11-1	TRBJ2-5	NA	CASSPRRTSGTSYF	TGTGCCAGCAGCCCAAGGAGGACTAGCGGGACCTCGTACTTC
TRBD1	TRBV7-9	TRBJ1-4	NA	CASSLQGEKLFF	TGTGCCAGCAGCCTACAGGGGGAAAAACTGTTTTTT
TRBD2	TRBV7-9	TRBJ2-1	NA	CASSSGTTSYNEQFF	TGTGCCAGCAGCTCCGGGACTACCTCCTACAATGAGCAGTTCTTC
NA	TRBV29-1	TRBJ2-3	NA	CSVRRGGPGSTDTQYF	TGCAGCGTCCGAAGGGGGGGACCGGGGAGCACAGATACGCAGTATTTT
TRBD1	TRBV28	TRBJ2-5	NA	CASSLPTGGAETQYF	TGTGCCAGCAGTCTACCGACAGGGGGCGCAGAGACCCAGTACTTC
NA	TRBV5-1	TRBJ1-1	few	CASSDQGGGTEAFF	TGCGCCAGCAGCGATCAGGGTGGGGGGACTGAAGCTTTCTTT
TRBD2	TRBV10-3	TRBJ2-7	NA	CASSYEPSGFYEQYF	TGTGCCAGCAGTTACGAGCCTAGCGGTTTCTACGAGCAGTACTTC
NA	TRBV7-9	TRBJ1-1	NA	CASSRGNQNTEAFF	TGTGCCAGCAGCCGCGGGAATCAAAACACTGAAGCTTTCTTT
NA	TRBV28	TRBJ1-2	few	CASSLFDDYTF	TGTGCCAGCAGTTTGTTCGACGACTACACCTTC
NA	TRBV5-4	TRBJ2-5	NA	CASGRRVPGQETQYF	TGTGCCAGCGGGCGCCGGGTCCCGGGCCAAGAGACCCAGTACTTC
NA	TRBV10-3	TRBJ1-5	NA	CAIQGSSNQPQHF	TGTGCCATCCAGGGGTCTAGCAATCAGCCCCAGCATTTT
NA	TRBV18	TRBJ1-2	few	CASSPGITYGYTF	TGTGCCAGCTCACCTGGTATTACCTATGGCTACACCTTC
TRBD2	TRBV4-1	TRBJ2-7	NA	CASSQILAGGNYEQYF	TGCGCCAGCAGCCAAATACTAGCGGGAGGAAACTACGAGCAGTACTTC
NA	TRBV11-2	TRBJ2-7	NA	CASSLRAQIIRSVHEQYF	TGTGCCAGCAGCTTAAGGGCCCAAATCATCAGGAGCGTCCACGAGCAGTACTTC
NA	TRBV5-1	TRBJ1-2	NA	CASSLSQFYGYTF	TGCGCCAGCAGCTTGAGTCAGTTCTATGGCTACACCTTC
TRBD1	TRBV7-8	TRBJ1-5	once	CASSLRQGGSNQPQHF	TGTGCCAGCAGCCTTCGACAGGGAGGTTCAAATCAGCCCCAGCATTTT
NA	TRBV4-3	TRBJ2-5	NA	CASSFEAEETQYF	TGCGCCAGCAGCTTCGAGGCGGAAGAGACCCAGTACTTC
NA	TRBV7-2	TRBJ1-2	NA	CASSLMAGPEGYTF	TGTGCCAGCAGCTTAATGGCAGGGCCGGAAGGCTACACCTTC
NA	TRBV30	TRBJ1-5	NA	CAWSLDSSNQPQHF	TGTGCCTGGAGTTTGGACAGTTCCAATCAGCCCCAGCATTTT
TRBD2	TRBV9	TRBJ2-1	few	CASSVVASGHNEQFF	TGTGCCAGCAGCGTAGTGGCTAGCGGGCACAATGAGCAGTTCTTC
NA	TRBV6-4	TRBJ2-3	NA	CASSDDATPGSALTDTQYF	TGTGCCAGCAGTGACGACGCGACACCGGGCTCAGCCCTCACAGATACGCAGTATTTT
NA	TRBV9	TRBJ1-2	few	CASSVDIHSGPMIYGYTF	TGTGCCAGCAGCGTAGACATCCATTCGGGGCCGATGATCTATGGCTACACCTTC
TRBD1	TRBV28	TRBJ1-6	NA	CASSLGQGNSPLHF	TGTGCCAGCAGCTTGGGACAGGGGAATTCACCCCTCCACTTT
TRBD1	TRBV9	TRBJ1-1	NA	CASSARRQGPTEAFF	TGTGCCAGCAGCGCCCGCCGACAGGGGCCCACTGAAGCTTTCTTT
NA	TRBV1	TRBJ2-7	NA	CTSSGLAEYSYEQYF	TGCACCAGCAGCGGACTAGCGGAGTACTCCTACGAGCAGTACTTC
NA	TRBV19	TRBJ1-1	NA	CASSMHSDGTEAFF	TGTGCCAGTAGTATGCACTCCGATGGGACTGAAGCTTTCTTT
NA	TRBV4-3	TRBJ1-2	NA	CASSRDPRGRGFNYGYTF	TGCGCCAGCAGCCGAGACCCCAGGGGACGGGGATTTAACTATGGCTACACCTTC
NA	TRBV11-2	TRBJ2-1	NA	CASSPRLLHNEQFF	TGTGCCAGCAGCCCTCGGCTTCTCCACAATGAGCAGTTCTTC
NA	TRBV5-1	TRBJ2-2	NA	CASSLAAVSNTGELFF	TGCGCCAGCAGCTTGGCCGCAGTATCGAACACCGGGGAGCTGTTTTTT
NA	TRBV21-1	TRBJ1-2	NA	CASSRDRQASLDGYTF	TGTGCCAGCAGCAGGGACAGACAGGCCTCTCTGGATGGCTACACCTTC
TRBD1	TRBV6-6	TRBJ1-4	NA	CASSNPTGEDEKLFF	TGTGCCAGCAGTAACCCGACAGGGGAAGATGAAAAACTGTTTTTT
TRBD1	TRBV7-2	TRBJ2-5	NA	CASSLRTGAPETQHF	TGTGCCAGCAGCTTAAGGACAGGGGCGCCAGAGACCCAGCACTTC
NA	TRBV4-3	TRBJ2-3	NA	CASSLSYAAGQDTDTQYF	TGCGCCAGCAGCCTTAGCTATGCGGCGGGGCAGGACACAGATACGCAGTATTTT
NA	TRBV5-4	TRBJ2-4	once	CASSGAGTKNIQYF	TGTGCCAGCAGTGGGGCGGGAACCAAAAACATTCAGTACTTC
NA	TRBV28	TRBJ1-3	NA	CASSRLAGGNTIYF	TGTGCCAGCAGCCGATTGGCGGGTGGAAACACCATATATTTT
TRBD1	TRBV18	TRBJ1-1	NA	CASSWDRNTEAFF	TGTGCCAGCTCATGGGACAGGAACACTGAAGCTTTCTTT
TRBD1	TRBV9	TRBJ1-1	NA	CASRPQTGGYTEAFF	TGTGCCAGCAGACCCCAGACAGGGGGCTATACTGAAGCTTTCTTT
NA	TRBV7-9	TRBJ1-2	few	CASSLVRGIGYGYTF	TGTGCCAGCAGCTTAGTACGGGGGATAGGCTATGGCTACACCTTC
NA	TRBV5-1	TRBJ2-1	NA	CASSLYDPSEQFF	TGCGCCAGCAGCTTGTACGACCCCAGTGAGCAGTTCTTC
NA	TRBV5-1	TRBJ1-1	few	CASSLGLEGTEAFF	TGCGCCAGCAGCTTGGGGTTGGAGGGGACTGAAGCTTTCTTT